The rows below give T cell receptor beta chains drawn from one sample of a study of T cell responses to AZD1222 COVID-19 vaccine. The table came from immunoSEQ multiplex PCR; TCRdb's copy has only in-frame clones and leaves some out. The repertoire has about 160,000 clones, less than 95% of them found once; the top ten carry approximately 4%. The sequences come from peripheral blood, collected on day 0 of AZD1222 vaccination. Receptors originate from an adult in good health. The CDR3 runs from the conserved cysteine through the conserved F or W. D genes are given only for firm matches. Clone sizes are given selectively: once, few, many, or a class where the clone is expanded.

J: TRBJ1-4
size: -
D: -
V: TRBV20-1
CDR3: CSARYNEKLFF
DNA: TGCAGTGCAAGATATAATGAAAAACTGTTTTTT

J: TRBJ2-7
size: -
D: -
V: TRBV5-5
CDR3: CASSTTQGTYEQYF
DNA: TGTGCCAGCAGCACCACACAGGGAACCTACGAGCAGTACTTC

J: TRBJ1-5
size: -
D: TRBD1
V: TRBV28
CDR3: CASSLAGGIQSNQPQHF
DNA: TGTGCCAGCAGTTTGGCAGGGGGCATCCAAAGCAATCAGCCCCAGCATTTT

J: TRBJ1-1
size: -
D: -
V: TRBV3-1/TRBV3-2
CDR3: CASRGPTNTEAFF
DNA: TGTGCCAGCAGGGGTCCGACGAACACTGAAGCTTTCTTT

J: TRBJ1-4
size: -
D: -
V: TRBV5-5
CDR3: CASSWGDRTTNEKLFF
DNA: TGTGCCAGCAGCTGGGGGGATAGAACAACTAATGAAAAACTGTTTTTT

J: TRBJ2-1
size: -
D: TRBD1
V: TRBV9
CDR3: CASNRDRGNEQFF
DNA: TGTGCCAGCAACCGGGACAGGGGCAATGAGCAGTTCTTC

J: TRBJ2-5
size: -
D: -
V: TRBV2
CDR3: CASSAGRRGQYF
DNA: TGTGCCAGCAGTGCAGGTCGGCGGGGACAGTACTTC

J: TRBJ2-2
size: -
D: TRBD2
V: TRBV19
CDR3: CASSSGRLGGELFF
DNA: TGTGCCAGTAGTAGCGGGAGACTAGGCGGGGAGCTGTTTTTT

J: TRBJ2-1
size: once
D: -
V: TRBV29-1
CDR3: CSVEGAHLGGNEQFF
DNA: TGCAGCGTTGAGGGGGCCCACTTGGGGGGCAATGAGCAGTTCTTC

J: TRBJ1-3
size: -
D: -
V: TRBV28
CDR3: CASSLYLVDSGNTIYF
DNA: TGTGCCAGCAGTTTGTATCTTGTGGACTCTGGAAACACCATATATTTT

J: TRBJ2-5
size: -
D: TRBD2
V: TRBV10-2
CDR3: CASRDYLQETQYF
DNA: TGCGCCAGCCGGGACTACCTCCAAGAGACCCAGTACTTC

J: TRBJ2-3
size: -
D: TRBD1
V: TRBV5-1
CDR3: CASSGTGRSDTQYF
DNA: TGCGCCAGCAGCGGGACAGGGAGGTCAGATACGCAGTATTTT

J: TRBJ1-1
size: -
D: TRBD1
V: TRBV19
CDR3: CASSWGGTANTEAFF
DNA: TGTGCCAGTAGTTGGGGGGGGACAGCTAACACTGAAGCTTTCTTT

J: TRBJ2-7
size: few
D: -
V: TRBV15
CDR3: CATSDPVGRSSYEQYF
DNA: TGTGCCACCAGCGACCCTGTGGGCAGGAGCTCCTACGAGCAGTACTTC

J: TRBJ2-7
size: -
D: -
V: TRBV29-1
CDR3: CSVGDVEQYF
DNA: TGCAGCGTTGGGGACGTCGAGCAGTACTTC

J: TRBJ1-2
size: -
D: -
V: TRBV28
CDR3: CASSLKSAAYGYTF
DNA: TGTGCCAGCAGTTTAAAATCCGCGGCCTATGGCTACACCTTC